The T cell receptor (beta chain) described here comes from a study of blood T cell repertoires in COVID-19. In germline, CDR1 is MNHNY, CDR2 SVGAGI (reference sequence). The CDR3 has 16 residues. After removal of 6 bases from V and 4 bases from J, the junction contained 10 bases not matched to a gene. The method was immunoSEQ multiplex PCR; TCRdb's version includes in-frame clones alone and lacks a portion of them. The repertoire includes 110,000 to 150,000 clones, approximately 90% of them detected once, and around 2.9% sits in the top ten. This rearrangement joins TRBV6-6 to TRBJ2-1, with 9 bases lining up with TRBD1. This TCR came from a man in his 60s with active or convalescent COVID-19. The sample comprised peripheral blood. Written as DNA, the CDR3 is TGTGCCAGCAGCGACATACAGGGGGCCCGATACAATGAGCAGTTCTTC. Amino acid sequence: CASSDIQGARYNEQFF.